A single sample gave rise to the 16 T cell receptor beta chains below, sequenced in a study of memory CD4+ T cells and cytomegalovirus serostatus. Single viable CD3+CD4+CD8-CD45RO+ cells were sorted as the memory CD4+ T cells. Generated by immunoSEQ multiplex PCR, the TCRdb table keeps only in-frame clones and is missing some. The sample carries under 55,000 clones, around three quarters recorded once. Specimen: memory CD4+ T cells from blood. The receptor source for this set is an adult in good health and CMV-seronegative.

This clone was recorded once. This chain's CDR3 is CASSELLGTGELFF. Written as DNA, the CDR3 is TGTGCCAGCAGCGAACTCCTGGGTACCGGGGAGCTGTTTTTT. The genes are TRBV9 and TRBJ2-2; D is ambiguous. CDR1 is SGDLS and CDR2 is YYNGEE in the germline V gene. Trimming shortened V by 3 bases and J by 5 bases, and 11 bases separated the two germline ends. This CDR3 has 14 amino acids.

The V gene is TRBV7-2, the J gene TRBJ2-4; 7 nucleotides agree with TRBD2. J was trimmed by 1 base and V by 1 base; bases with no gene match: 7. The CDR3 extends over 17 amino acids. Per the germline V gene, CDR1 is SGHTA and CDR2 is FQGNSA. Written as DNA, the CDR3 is TGTGCCAGCAGCTTAGGAGCGGGGATCGGGGCCAAAAACATTCAGTACTTC. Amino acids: CASSLGAGIGAKNIQYF.

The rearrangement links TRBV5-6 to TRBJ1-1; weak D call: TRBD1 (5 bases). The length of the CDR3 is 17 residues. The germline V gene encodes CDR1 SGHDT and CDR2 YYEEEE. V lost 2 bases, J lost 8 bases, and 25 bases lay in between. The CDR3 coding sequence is TGTGCCAGCAGCTTTCAGGGATGGAGACTAAACCCATCCGAAGCTTTCTTT. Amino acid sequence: CASSFQGWRLNPSEAFF.

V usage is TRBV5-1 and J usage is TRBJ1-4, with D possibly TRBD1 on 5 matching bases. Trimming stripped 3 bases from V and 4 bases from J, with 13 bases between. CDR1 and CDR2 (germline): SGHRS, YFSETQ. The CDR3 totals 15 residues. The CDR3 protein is CASSYGRGLNEKLFF. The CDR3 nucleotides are TGCGCCAGCAGCTACGGACGGGGCCTTAATGAAAAACTGTTTTTT.

CDR3 DNA: TGTGCCAGCAGCTGGTCCAGGACAGATTACTATGGCTACACCTTC. Protein product: CASSWSRTDYYGYTF. V is TRBV7-2 and J is TRBJ1-2; D is perhaps TRBD1 (6 bases). The CDR3 is 15 amino acids. Looked up from germline, CDR1 is SGHTA and CDR2 is FQGNSA. V shed 4 bases and J shed 3 bases, with 15 bases lying between them.

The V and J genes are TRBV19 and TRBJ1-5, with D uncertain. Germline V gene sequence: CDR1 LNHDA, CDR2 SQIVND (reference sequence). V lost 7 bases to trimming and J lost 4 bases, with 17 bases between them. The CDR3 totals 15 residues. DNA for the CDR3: TGTGCCAGTAAATCCTTAATGTATCCAAATCAGCCCCAGCATTTT. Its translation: CASKSLMYPNQPQHF.

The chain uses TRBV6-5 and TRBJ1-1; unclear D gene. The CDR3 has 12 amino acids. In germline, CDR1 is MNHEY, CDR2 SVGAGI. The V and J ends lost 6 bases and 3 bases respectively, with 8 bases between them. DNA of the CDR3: TGTGCCAGCAGGGGTGTCGACACTGAAGCTTTCTTT. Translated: CASRGVDTEAFF.

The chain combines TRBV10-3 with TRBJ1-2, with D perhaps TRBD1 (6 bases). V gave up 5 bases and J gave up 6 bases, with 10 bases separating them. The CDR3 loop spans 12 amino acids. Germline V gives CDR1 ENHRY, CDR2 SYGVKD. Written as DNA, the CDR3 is TGTGCCATCAGTCCACAGGGAAATGGCTACACCTTC. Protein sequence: CAISPQGNGYTF.

The CDR3 nucleotides read TGTGCCAGCACAACTAGCGCCTCTTCCTACGAGCAGTACTTC. It codes for CASTTSASSYEQYF. V usage is TRBV18 and J usage is TRBJ2-7; 7 bases agree with TRBD2. Trimming at V came to 8 bases and at J to 1 base, leaving 8 bases not matched to a gene. CDR1 and CDR2 from the germline V gene are KGHSH and LQKENI. This CDR3 is built from 14 residues. The full variable domain, rest sourced from reference TRBV18 and TRBJ2-7, is NAGVMQNPRHLVRRRGQEARLRCSPMKGHSHVYWYRQLPEEGLKFMVYLQKENIIDESGMPKERFSAEFPKEGPSILRIQQVVRGDSAAYFCASTTSASSYEQYFGPGTRLTVT.

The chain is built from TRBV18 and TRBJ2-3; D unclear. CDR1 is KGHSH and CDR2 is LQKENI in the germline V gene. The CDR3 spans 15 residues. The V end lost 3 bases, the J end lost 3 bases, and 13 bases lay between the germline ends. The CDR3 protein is CASSPLVGITDTQYF. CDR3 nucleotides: TGTGCCAGCTCACCCCTCGTGGGGATTACAGATACGCAGTATTTT.

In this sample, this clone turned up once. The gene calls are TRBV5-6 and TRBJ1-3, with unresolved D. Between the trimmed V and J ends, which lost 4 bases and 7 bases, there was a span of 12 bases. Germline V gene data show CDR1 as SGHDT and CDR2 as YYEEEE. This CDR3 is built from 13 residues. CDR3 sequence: CASSLSGSNTIYF. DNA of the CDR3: TGTGCCAGCAGCCTGTCCGGGAGCAACACCATATATTTT. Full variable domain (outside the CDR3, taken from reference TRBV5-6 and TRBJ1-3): DAGVTQSPTHLIKTRGQQVTLRCSPKSGHDTVSWYQQALGQGPQFIFQYYEEEERQRGNFPDRFSGHQFPNYSSELNVNALLLGDSALYLCASSLSGSNTIYFGEGSWLTVV.

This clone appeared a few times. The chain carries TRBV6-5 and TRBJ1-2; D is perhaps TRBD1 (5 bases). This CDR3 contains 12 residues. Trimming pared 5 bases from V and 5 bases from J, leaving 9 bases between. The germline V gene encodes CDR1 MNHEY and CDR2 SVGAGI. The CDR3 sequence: CASSQGHYGYTF. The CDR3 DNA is TGTGCCAGCAGTCAAGGACATTATGGCTACACCTTC.

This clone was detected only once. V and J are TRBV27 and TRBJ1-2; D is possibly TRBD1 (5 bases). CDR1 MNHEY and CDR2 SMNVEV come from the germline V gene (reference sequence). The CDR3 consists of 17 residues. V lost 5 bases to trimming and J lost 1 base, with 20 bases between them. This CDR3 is CASSKSSGGTVNYGYTF. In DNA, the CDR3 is TGTGCCAGCAGTAAATCCTCAGGAGGGACGGTTAACTATGGCTACACCTTC.

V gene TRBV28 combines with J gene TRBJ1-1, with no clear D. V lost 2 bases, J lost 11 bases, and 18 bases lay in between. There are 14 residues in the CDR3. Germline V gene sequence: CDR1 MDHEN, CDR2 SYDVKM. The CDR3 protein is CASSLRGGPKGAFF. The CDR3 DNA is TGTGCCAGCAGTTTACGCGGCGGACCCAAGGGCGCTTTCTTT.

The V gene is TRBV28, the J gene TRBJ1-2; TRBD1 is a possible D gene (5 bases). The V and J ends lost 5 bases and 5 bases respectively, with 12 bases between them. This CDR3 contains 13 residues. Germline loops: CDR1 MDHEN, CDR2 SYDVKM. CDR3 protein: CASSRGHRYGYTF. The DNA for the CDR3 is TGTGCCAGCAGTCGTGGGCACAGGTATGGCTACACCTTC.

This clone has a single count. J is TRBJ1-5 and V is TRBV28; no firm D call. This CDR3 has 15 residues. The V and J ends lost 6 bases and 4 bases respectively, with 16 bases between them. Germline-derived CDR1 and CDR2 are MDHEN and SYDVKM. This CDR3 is CASRSPSGGNQPQHF. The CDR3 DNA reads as TGTGCCAGCAGGTCCCCATCAGGTGGAAATCAGCCCCAGCATTTT.